This TCR beta chain is drawn from a study of blood T cell repertoires in COVID-19. The junction had 3 bases not matched to a gene; V was cut back by 0 bases and J by 4 bases. This CDR3 comprises 15 residues. Germline loops: CDR1 SGHRS, CDR2 YFSETQ. Original analysis: Nucleated cell counts were estimated from reference gene primer amplification. The table came from immunoSEQ multiplex PCR; TCRdb's copy has only in-frame clones and leaves some out. The V and J calls and clone size come from that table; D and trimming were worked out from the DNA. Altogether fewer than 250,000 clones are present, 83% being singletons, with the ten largest covering less than 3.5%.

Sequencing was carried out using peripheral blood. The J gene is TRBJ2-3, the V gene TRBV5-1; TRBD2 agrees at 9 bases. The receptor was derived from a man aged 50-60 years with active or convalescent COVID-19. The CDR3 spells CASSLGGRAADTQYF. The CDR3 nucleotides read TGCGCCAGCAGCTTGGGCGGGAGGGCCGCAGATACGCAGTATTTT.